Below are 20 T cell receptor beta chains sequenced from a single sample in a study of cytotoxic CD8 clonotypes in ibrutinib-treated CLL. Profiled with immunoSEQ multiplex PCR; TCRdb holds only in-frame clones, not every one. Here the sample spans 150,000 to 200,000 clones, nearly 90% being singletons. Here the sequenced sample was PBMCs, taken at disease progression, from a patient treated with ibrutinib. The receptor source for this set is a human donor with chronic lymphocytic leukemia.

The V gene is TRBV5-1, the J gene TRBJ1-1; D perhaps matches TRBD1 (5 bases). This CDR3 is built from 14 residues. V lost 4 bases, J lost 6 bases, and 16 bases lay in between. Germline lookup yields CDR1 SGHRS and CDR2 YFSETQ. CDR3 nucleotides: TGCGCCAGCAGCCCACAGGCTAATTTCCCTGAAGCTTTCTTT. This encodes CASSPQANFPEAFF.

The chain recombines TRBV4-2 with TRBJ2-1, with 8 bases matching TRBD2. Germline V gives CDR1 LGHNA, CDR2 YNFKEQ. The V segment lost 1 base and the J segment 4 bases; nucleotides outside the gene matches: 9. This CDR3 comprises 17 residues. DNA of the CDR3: TGTGCCAGCAGCCAAGTCGCGGTCGCTAGCGGGTACAATGAGCAGTTCTTC. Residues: CASSQVAVASGYNEQFF.

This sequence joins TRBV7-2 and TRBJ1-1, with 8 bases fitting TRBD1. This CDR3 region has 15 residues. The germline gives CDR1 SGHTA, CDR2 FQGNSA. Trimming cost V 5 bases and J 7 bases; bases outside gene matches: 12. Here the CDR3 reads CASSPGGLTSLEAFF. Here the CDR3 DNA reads TGTGCCAGCAGCCCAGGGGGCTTAACGTCGCTTGAAGCTTTCTTT.

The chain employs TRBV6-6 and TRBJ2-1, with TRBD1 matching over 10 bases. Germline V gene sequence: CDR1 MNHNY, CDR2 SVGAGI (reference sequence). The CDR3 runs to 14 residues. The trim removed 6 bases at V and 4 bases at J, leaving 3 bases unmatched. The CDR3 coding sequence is TGTGCCAGCAGCCGGGACAGGGGATACAATGAGCAGTTCTTC. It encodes CASSRDRGYNEQFF.

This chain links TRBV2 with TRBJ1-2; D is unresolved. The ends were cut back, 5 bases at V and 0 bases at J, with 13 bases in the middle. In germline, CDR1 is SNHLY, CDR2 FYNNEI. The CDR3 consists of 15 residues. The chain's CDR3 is CASSIRPSPNYGYTF. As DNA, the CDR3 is TGTGCCAGCAGTATTCGACCCTCGCCTAACTATGGCTACACCTTC.

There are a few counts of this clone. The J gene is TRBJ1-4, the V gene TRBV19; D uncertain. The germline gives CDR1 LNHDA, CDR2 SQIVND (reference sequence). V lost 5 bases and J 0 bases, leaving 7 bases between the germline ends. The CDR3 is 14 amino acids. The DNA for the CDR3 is TGTGCCAGTAGTCTGGATGCAACTAATGAAAAACTGTTTTTT. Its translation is CASSLDATNEKLFF. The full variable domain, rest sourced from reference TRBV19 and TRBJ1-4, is DGGITQSPKYLFRKEGQNVTLSCEQNLNHDAMYWYRQDPGQGLRLIYYSQIVNDFQKGDIAEGYSVSREKKESFPLTVTSAQKNPTAFYLCASSLDATNEKLFFGSGTQLSVL.

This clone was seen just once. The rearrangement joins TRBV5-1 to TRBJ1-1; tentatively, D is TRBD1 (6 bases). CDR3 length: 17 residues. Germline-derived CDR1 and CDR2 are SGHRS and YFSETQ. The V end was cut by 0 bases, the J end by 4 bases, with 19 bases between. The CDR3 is CASSLDRVGQGGTEAFF. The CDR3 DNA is TGCGCCAGCAGCTTGGACAGGGTGGGGCAGGGTGGCACTGAAGCTTTCTTT.

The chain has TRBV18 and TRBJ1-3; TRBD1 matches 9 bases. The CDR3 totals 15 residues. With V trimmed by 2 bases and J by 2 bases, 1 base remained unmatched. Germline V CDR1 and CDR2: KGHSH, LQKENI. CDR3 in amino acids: CASSPTGGPGNTIYF. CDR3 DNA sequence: TGTGCCAGCTCACCAACAGGGGGCCCTGGAAACACCATATATTTT.

CDR3 coding DNA: TGTGCCAGCAGTGAAGGTGGGGCGAGAAATGAGCAGTTCTTC. It encodes CASSEGGARNEQFF. This rearrangement joins TRBV6-1 to TRBJ2-1; D is perhaps TRBD1 (5 bases). Germline V gives CDR1 MNHNS, CDR2 SASEGT. The V and J ends lost 1 base and 7 bases respectively, with 11 bases between them. This CDR3 region has 14 residues.

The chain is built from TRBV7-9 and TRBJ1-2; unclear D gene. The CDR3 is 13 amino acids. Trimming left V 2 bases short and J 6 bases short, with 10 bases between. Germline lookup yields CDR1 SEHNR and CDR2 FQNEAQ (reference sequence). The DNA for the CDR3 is TGTGCCAGCAGCTTACTCGGGAACCATGGCTACACCTTC. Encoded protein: CASSLLGNHGYTF. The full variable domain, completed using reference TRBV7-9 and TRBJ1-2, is DTGVSQNPRHKITKRGQNVTFRCDPISEHNRLYWYRQTLGQGPEFLTYFQNEAQLEKSRLLSDRFSAERPKGSFSTLEIQRTEQGDSAMYLCASSLLGNHGYTFGSGTRLTVV.

This CDR3 is CASSYSGGPYEQYF. The DNA of the CDR3 is TGTGCCAGCAGTTACTCCGGGGGACCCTACGAGCAGTACTTC. This rearrangement joins TRBV6-6 to TRBJ2-7, with D possibly being TRBD2 (6 bases). Germline V gene sequence: CDR1 MNHNY, CDR2 SVGAGI (reference sequence). The germline V and J ends were trimmed by 0 bases and 2 bases, with 8 bases remaining between them. The CDR3 extends over 14 amino acids.

As DNA, the CDR3 is TGTGCCAGCAGTGATCCCGGGACTAGTTTTATCGATGAGCAGTTCTTC. Translated: CASSDPGTSFIDEQFF. The chain uses TRBV6-4 and TRBJ2-1; TRBD2 matches at 8 bases. Germline V CDR1 and CDR2: MRHNA, SNTAGT. This CDR3 region has 16 residues. J lost 8 bases, V lost 3 bases, and 12 bases had no gene match.

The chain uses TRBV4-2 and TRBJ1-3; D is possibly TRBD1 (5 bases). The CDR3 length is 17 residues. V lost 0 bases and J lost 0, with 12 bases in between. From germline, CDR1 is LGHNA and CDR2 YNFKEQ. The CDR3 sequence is CASSQDRSGPSGNTIYF. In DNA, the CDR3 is TGTGCCAGCAGCCAAGATCGGTCAGGGCCCTCTGGAAACACCATATATTTT.

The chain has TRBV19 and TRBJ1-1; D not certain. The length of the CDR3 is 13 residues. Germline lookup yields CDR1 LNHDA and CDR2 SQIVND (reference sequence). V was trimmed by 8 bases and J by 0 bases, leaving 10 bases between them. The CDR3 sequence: CASHKRVNTEAFF. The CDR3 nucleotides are TGTGCCAGTCATAAACGGGTGAACACTGAAGCTTTCTTT.

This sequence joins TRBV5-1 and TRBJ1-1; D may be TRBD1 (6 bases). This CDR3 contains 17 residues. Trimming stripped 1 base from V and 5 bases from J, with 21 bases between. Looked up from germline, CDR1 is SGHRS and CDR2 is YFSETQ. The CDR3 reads CASSLSVSAGARTEAFF. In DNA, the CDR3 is TGCGCCAGCAGCTTGAGTGTCTCTGCGGGGGCTCGGACTGAAGCTTTCTTT.

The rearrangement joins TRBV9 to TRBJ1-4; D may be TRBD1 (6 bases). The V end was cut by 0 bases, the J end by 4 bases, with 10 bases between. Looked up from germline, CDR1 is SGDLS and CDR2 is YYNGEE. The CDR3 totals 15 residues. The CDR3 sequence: CASSVAQGLNEKLFF. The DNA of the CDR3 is TGTGCCAGCAGCGTAGCTCAGGGGCTTAATGAAAAACTGTTTTTT. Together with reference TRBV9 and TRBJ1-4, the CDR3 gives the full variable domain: DSGVTQTPKHLITATGQRVTLRCSPRSGDLSVYWYQQSLDQGLQFLIQYYNGEERAKGNILERFSAQQFPDLHSELNLSSLELGDSALYFCASSVAQGLNEKLFFGSGTQLSVL.

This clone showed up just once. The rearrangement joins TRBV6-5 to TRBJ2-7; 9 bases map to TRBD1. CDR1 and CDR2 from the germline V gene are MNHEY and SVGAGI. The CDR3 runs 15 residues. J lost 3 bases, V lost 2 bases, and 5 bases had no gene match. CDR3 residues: CASSYQRGQGYEQYF. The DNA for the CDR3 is TGTGCCAGCAGTTACCAACGGGGACAGGGCTACGAGCAGTACTTC.

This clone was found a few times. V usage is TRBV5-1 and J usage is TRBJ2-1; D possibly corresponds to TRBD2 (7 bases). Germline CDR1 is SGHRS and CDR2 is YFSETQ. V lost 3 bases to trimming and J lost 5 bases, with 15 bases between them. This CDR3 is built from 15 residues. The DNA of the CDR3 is TGCGCCAGCAGCTCCCACAGCGGGACAAACAATGAGCAGTTCTTC. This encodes CASSSHSGTNNEQFF.

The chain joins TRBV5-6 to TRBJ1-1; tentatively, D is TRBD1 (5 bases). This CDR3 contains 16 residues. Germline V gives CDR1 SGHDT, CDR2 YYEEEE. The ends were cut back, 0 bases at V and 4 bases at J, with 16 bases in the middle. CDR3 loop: CASSLGTGRRGTEAFF. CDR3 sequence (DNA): TGTGCCAGCAGCTTGGGGACCGGACGGAGGGGCACTGAAGCTTTCTTT.

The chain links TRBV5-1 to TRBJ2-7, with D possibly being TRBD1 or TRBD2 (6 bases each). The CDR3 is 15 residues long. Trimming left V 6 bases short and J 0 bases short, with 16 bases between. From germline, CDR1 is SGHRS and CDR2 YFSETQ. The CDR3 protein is CASNPGGGGSYEQYF. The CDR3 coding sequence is TGCGCCAGCAACCCTGGAGGAGGGGGCTCCTACGAGCAGTACTTC. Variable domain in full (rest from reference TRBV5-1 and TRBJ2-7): KAGVTQTPRYLIKTRGQQVTLSCSPISGHRSVSWYQQTPGQGLQFLFEYFSETQRNKGNFPGRFSGRQFSNSRSEMNVSTLELGDSALYLCASNPGGGGSYEQYFGPGTRLTVT.